This T cell receptor beta chain comes out of a study of blood T cell repertoires in COVID-19. Germline CDR1 and CDR2: SGHNT and YENEEA. The CDR3 is 16 amino acids. V shed 4 bases and J 5 bases; nucleotides not matched to a gene: 8. Method: immunoSEQ multiplex PCR; TCRdb's copy keeps in-frame clones and lacks some. Of about 98,000 clones listed, approximately 89% were seen once; the top ten hold approximately 10%. The chain carries TRBV11-3 and TRBJ2-5; 12 nucleotides match TRBD2. Sequenced: peripheral blood. The receptor was isolated from a man aged 50-59 years with acute or convalescent COVID-19. The chain's CDR3 is CASSSGTSGRRETQYF. The CDR3 coding sequence is TGTGCCAGCAGCTCAGGGACTAGCGGGCGGAGGGAGACCCAGTACTTC.